This T cell receptor beta chain was captured by sequencing in a study of cytomegalovirus exposure and HLA in healthy donors. Vbeta (60) and Jbeta (13) primers were used in the PCR. Only in-frame clones appear in the TCRdb table, and some are missing; sequencing was by immunoSEQ multiplex PCR. The table records around 150,000 clones, under 80% of them present only once. Germline V gives CDR1 SGDLS, CDR2 YYNGEE. V lost 3 bases, J lost 2 bases, and 15 bases lay in between. The CDR3 extends over 15 amino acids. This sequence originates from a female donor in good health and CMV-seronegative. The chain is built from TRBV9 and TRBJ2-7; D may be TRBD2 (6 bases). The sample comprised PBMCs. The CDR3 DNA reads as TGTGCCAGCAGCGAGTCAGCGGGCCCGGCCTACGAGCAGTACTTC. It translates to CASSESAGPAYEQYF. Full variable domain (remainder filled in from reference TRBV9 and TRBJ2-7): DSGVTQTPKHLITATGQRVTLRCSPRSGDLSVYWYQQSLDQGLQFLIQYYNGEERAKGNILERFSAQQFPDLHSELNLSSLELGDSALYFCASSESAGPAYEQYFGPGTRLTVT.